The present entry profiles one T cell receptor (beta chain) with its context. The data were obtained in a study of CD8+CD57+ T cells in acquired aplastic anemia. Genomic DNA was employed as the template in profiling TCR beta VDJ and CDR3. One entry per CDR3 protein, called by TCRdb with MiXCR from the reads. Of 400,000 to 600,000 distinct CDR3 sequences listed, approximately 33% are singletons. Only patients with CD8+CD57+ cell expansion on flow cytometry were chosen for sequencing. Blood was sampled before the patients had received any therapy. V shed 1 base and J shed 4 bases, with 17 bases lying between them. Germline CDR1 and CDR2: MNHNS and SASEGT. The CDR3 contains 17 residues.

The chain has TRBV6-1 and TRBJ2-4; weak D call: TRBD2 (7 bases). The source material was sorted CD4+, CD8+, or CD8+CD57+ T cells (not recorded which) from PBMCs. This TCR came from a human donor with aplastic anemia. The CDR3 spells CASSEGGGWDTKNIQYF. CDR3 in DNA: TGTGCCAGCAGTGAAGGGGGGGGCTGGGACACGAAAAACATTCAGTACTTC.